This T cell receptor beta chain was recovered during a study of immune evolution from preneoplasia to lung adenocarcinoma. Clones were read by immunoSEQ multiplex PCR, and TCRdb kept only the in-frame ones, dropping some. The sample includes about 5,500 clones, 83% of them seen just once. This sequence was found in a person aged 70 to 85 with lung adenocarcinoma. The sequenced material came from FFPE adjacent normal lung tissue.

The CDR3 DNA is TGTGCCAGCAGTTCGAACCAGGGGAACAATCAGCCCCAGCATTTT. Protein: CASSSNQGNNQPQHF. This rearrangement joins TRBV28 to TRBJ1-5, with D maybe TRBD1 (6 bases). This CDR3 is 15 amino acids long. Trimming pared 4 bases from V and 3 bases from J, leaving 13 bases between. Germline V gene sequence: CDR1 MDHEN, CDR2 SYDVKM.